This T cell receptor beta chain was sequenced during a study of blood T cell repertoires in COVID-19. Study summary: Acute-phase and convalescent COVID-19 samples originated in the United States, Italy and Spain. The analysed material was cDNA or gDNA that came from T cells, B-cell-depleted T cells, or PBMCs.

J lost 0 bases, V lost 6 bases, and 8 bases had no gene match. CDR3 length equals 17 residues. The V gene's germline CDR1 is LNHDA and CDR2 SQIVND (reference sequence). This clone was recorded only once. In the authors' methods: Amplifying reference gene primers gave estimates of nucleated cell counts. The data were produced by immunoSEQ multiplex PCR, yet TCRdb's version contains in-frame clones alone and is incomplete. V, J and clone size derive from that table, while D and trimming were established from the DNA sequence. Of around 270,000 clones listed, 84% were seen once; the top ten hold about 1.6%.

The chain uses TRBV19 and TRBJ2-4; 10 bases line up with TRBD2. What was sequenced was peripheral blood. This clonotype originated in a woman aged 40 to 50 who had recovered from COVID-19. The CDR3 spells CASSLLAGSLAKNIQYF. The CDR3 coding sequence is TGTGCCAGTAGCCTACTAGCGGGGAGTTTAGCCAAAAACATTCAGTACTTC.